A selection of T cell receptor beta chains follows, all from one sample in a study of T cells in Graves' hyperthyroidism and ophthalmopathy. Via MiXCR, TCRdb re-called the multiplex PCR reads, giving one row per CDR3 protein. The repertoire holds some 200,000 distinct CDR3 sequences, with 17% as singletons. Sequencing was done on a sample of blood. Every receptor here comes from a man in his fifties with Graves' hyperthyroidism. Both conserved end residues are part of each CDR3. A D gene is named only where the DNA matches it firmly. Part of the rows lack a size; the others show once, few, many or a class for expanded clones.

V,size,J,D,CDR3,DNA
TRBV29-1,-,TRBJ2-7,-,CSVDKAGRSEQYF,TGCAGCGTTGATAAGGCAGGAAGGTCCGAGCAGTACTTC
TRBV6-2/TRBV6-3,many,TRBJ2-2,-,CASSYPRGGNTGELFF,TGTGCCAGCAGTTACCCTAGGGGGGGAAACACCGGGGAGCTGTTTTTT
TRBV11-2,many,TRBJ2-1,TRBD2,CASSRGLAGRSVQFF,TGTGCCAGCAGCCGGGGACTAGCGGGGCGTAGCGTGCAGTTCTTC
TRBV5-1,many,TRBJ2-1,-,CASSDGTYNEQFF,TGCGCCAGCAGCGACGGGACTTACAATGAGCAGTTCTTC
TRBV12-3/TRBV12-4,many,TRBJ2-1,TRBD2,CASSLTSAHNSYNEQFF,TGTGCCAGCAGTCTAACTAGCGCCCACAACAGCTACAATGAGCAGTTCTTC
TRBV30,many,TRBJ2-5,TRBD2,CAWETSGGETQYF,TGTGCCTGGGAGACTAGCGGAGGGGAGACCCAGTACTTC
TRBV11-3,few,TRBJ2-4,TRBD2,CASSSEAGWNIQYF,TGTGCCAGCAGCTCCGAAGCGGGATGGAACATTCAGTACTTC
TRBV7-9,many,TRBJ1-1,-,CASRQGENTEAFF,TGTGCCAGCAGACAGGGCGAGAACACTGAAGCTTTCTTT
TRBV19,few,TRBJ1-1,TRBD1,CASTRPTGQNTEAFF,TGTGCCAGCACTAGGCCGACAGGGCAGAACACTGAAGCTTTCTTT
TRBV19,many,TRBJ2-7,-,CASSDRFGTLPYEQYF,TGTGCCAGTAGTGACAGGTTCGGGACGCTCCCCTACGAGCAGTACTTC
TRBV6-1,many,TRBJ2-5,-,CASSALGAGNTQYF,TGTGCCAGCAGTGCCTTAGGGGCGGGTAACACCCAGTACTTC
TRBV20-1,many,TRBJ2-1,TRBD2,CSATPVAGASYNEQFF,TGCAGTGCTACCCCCGTGGCGGGAGCTTCCTACAATGAGCAGTTCTTC
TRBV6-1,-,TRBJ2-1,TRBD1,CASSEGTGGHNEQFF,TGTGCCAGCAGTGAAGGGACAGGGGGCCACAATGAGCAGTTCTTC
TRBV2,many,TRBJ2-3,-,CASSEAQAGADTQYF,TGTGCCAGCAGTGAAGCACAGGCGGGCGCAGATACGCAGTATTTT
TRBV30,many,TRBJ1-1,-,CAWSVPVRKAEAFF,TGTGCCTGGAGTGTTCCAGTGAGGAAGGCTGAAGCTTTCTTT
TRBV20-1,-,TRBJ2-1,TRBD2,CSALTRGSSGFYNEQFF,TGCAGTGCCTTAACTCGTGGATCTAGCGGGTTCTACAATGAGCAGTTCTTC
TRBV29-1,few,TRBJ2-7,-,CSTRTSTSSYEQYF,TGCAGCACCCGGACTTCCACCTCATCCTACGAGCAGTACTTC
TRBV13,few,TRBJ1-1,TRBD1,CASSLSFGQGGTEAFF,TGTGCCAGCAGCCTCTCATTTGGACAGGGAGGGACTGAAGCTTTCTTT
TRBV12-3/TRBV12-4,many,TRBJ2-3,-,CASKNPGGDTQYF,TGTGCCAGCAAAAACCCTGGTGGAGATACGCAGTATTTT
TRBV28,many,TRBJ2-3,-,CASSPDRTDTQYF,TGTGCCAGCAGTCCAGACCGCACAGATACGCAGTATTTT
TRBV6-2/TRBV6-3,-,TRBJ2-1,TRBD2,CASSNSGKYNEQFF,TGTGCCAGCAGTAATAGCGGGAAATACAATGAGCAGTTCTTC
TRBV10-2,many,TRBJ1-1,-,CASSGLEGNTEAFF,TGCGCCAGCAGTGGATTGGAGGGGAACACTGAAGCTTTCTTT
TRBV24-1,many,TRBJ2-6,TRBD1,CATSDNTGVGGANVLTF,TGTGCCACCAGTGATAATACAGGGGTTGGTGGGGCCAACGTCCTGACTTTC
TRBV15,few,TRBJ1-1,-,CATSRDKAGDAFF,TGTGCCACCAGCAGAGATAAGGCAGGGGACGCTTTCTTT
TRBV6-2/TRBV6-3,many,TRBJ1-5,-,CASGLKDQPQHF,TGTGCCAGCGGACTTAAGGATCAGCCCCAGCATTTT
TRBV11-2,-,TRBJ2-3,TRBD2,CASSLALAGAVSDTQYF,TGTGCCAGCAGCTTAGCGCTAGCGGGAGCAGTCTCAGATACGCAGTATTTT
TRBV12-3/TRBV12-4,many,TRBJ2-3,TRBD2,CASSTSGSVLNTQYF,TGTGCCAGCAGCACTAGCGGGAGTGTCCTGAATACGCAGTATTTT
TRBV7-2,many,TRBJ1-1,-,CASSLEGVENTEAFF,TGTGCCAGCAGCCTAGAAGGGGTCGAGAACACTGAAGCTTTCTTT
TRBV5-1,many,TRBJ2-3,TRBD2,CASSLGPYRLAPDTQYF,TGCGCCAGCAGCTTGGGGCCTTATAGACTAGCTCCAGATACGCAGTATTTT
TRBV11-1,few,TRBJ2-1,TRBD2,CASSRRTSGNEQFF,TGTGCCAGCAGCCGGCGGACTAGCGGGAATGAGCAGTTCTTC
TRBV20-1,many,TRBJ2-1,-,CSAFRGDTSNNEQFF,TGCAGTGCTTTCCGCGGGGACACGTCTAACAATGAGCAGTTCTTC